This is a list of T cell receptor beta chains from one sample in a study of shared clonotypes between healthy human individuals. TCRdb's table, derived via immunoSEQ multiplex PCR, lists solely in-frame clones and lacks some. The data show about 690,000 clones, with 90% seen just once and 34% held by the top ten. Sequencing was carried out using memory CD8+ T cells from PBMCs. These receptors all come from a young man in good health. Some clones in this sample may be carry-over from other donors' samples. The CDR3 runs from the conserved cysteine through the conserved F or W. Each record gives: clone size, V gene, J gene, D gene, CDR3 protein. D genes are given only for firm matches. Only some rows state a clone size, as once, few, many or a class for expanded clones.

.	TRBV28	TRBJ2-7	TRBD1	CASSLGDRGRFEQYF
.	TRBV9	TRBJ2-2	.	CASSVGPVWTANTGELFF
.	TRBV30	TRBJ2-2	TRBD2	CAWTGLAGINTGELFF
.	TRBV2	TRBJ2-4	.	CASHGGPWAKNIQYF
.	TRBV19	TRBJ1-1	.	CASSTLRVGNTEAFF
.	TRBV7-8	TRBJ2-7	TRBD1	CASSTRQGLNPYEQYF
.	TRBV28	TRBJ1-6	.	CASRSRGGSYNSPLHF
.	TRBV6-1	TRBJ2-1	TRBD2	CASSASGLADYNEQFF
once	TRBV5-8	TRBJ2-7	.	CASSRLISYEQYF
.	TRBV7-2	TRBJ1-1	.	CASSYDSLGRMNTEAFF
.	TRBV11-2	TRBJ1-1	.	CASSPMGQKNTEAFF